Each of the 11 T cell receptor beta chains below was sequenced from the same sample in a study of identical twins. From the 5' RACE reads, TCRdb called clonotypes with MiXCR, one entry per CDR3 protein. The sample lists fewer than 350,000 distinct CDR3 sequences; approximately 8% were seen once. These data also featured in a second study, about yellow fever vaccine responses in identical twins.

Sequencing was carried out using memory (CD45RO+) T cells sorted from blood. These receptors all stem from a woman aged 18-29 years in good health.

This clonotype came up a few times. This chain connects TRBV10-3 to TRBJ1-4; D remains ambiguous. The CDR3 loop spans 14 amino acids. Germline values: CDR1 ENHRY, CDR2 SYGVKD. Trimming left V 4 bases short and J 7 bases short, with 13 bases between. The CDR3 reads CAISVRKDGEKLFF. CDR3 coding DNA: TGTGCCATCAGTGTGCGAAAGGACGGTGAAAAACTGTTTTTT.

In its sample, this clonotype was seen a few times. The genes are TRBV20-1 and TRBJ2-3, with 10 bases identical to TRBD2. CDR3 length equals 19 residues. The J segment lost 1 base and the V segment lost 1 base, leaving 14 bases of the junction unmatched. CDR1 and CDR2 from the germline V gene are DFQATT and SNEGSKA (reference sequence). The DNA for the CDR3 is TGCAGTGCTAGAGTACCAGCGGGGGGGCTCTCGTTAGGCACAGATACGCAGTATTTT. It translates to CSARVPAGGLSLGTDTQYF.

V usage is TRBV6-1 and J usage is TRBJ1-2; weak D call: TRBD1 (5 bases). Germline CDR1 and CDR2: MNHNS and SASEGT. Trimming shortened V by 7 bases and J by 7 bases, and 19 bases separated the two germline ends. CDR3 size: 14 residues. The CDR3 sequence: CASNTWGGGGGYTF. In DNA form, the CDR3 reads TGTGCCAGCAACACGTGGGGCGGTGGGGGTGGCTACACCTTC.

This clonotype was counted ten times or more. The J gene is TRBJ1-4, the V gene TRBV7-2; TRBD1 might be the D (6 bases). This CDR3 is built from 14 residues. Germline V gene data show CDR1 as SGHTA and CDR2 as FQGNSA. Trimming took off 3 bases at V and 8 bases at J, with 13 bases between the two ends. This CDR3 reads CASSLDFRGEKLFF. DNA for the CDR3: TGTGCCAGCAGCTTGGACTTCAGGGGCGAAAAACTGTTTTTT.

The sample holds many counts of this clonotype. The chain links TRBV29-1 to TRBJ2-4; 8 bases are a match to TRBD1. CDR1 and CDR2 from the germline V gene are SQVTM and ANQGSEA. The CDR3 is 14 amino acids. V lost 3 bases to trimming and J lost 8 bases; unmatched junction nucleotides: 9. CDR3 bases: TGCAGCGTTGAGGCAGGGGGCGTTGTAGACATTCAGTACTTC. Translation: CSVEAGGVVDIQYF.

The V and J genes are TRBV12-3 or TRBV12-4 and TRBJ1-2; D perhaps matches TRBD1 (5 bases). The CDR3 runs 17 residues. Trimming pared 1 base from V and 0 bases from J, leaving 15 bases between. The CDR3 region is CASSLGGTVISNYGYTF. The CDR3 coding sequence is TGTGCCAGCAGTTTAGGAGGGACCGTGATATCTAACTATGGCTACACCTTC.

CDR3 loop: CASSYTGHGNTGELFF. DNA of the CDR3: TGTGCCAGCAGCTATACCGGGCATGGGAACACCGGGGAGCTGTTTTTT. This chain links TRBV12-3 or TRBV12-4 with TRBJ2-2; D is ambiguous. The CDR3 has 16 residues. V lost 6 bases and J lost 1, with 15 bases in between.

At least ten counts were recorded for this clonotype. The CDR3 is CASSWGLAEAFF. Here the CDR3 DNA reads TGTGCCAGTAGTTGGGGTTTGGCTGAAGCTTTCTTT. This chain connects TRBV19 to TRBJ1-1; D unclear. The germline V gene encodes CDR1 LNHDA and CDR2 SQIVND (reference sequence). The V gene lost 5 bases and the J gene lost 6 bases, with 10 bases spanning the gap. This CDR3 has 12 amino acids.

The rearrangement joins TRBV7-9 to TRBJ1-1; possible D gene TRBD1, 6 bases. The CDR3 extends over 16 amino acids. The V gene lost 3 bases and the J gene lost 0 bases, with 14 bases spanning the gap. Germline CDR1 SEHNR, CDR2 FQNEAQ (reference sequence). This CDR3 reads CASSFGGAGMNTEAFF. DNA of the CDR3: TGTGCCAGCAGCTTCGGGGGCGCGGGAATGAACACTGAAGCTTTCTTT.

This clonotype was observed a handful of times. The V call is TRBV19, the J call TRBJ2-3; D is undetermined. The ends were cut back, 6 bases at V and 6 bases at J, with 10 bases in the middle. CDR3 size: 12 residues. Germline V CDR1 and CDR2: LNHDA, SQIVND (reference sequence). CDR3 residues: CASSPTSDTQYF. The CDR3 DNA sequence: TGTGCCAGTAGCCCGACTTCTGATACGCAGTATTTT. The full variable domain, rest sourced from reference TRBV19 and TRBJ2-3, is DGGITQSPKYLFRKEGQNVTLSCEQNLNHDAMYWYRQDPGQGLRLIYYSQIVNDFQKGDIAEGYSVSREKKESFPLTVTSAQKNPTAFYLCASSPTSDTQYFGPGTRLTVL.

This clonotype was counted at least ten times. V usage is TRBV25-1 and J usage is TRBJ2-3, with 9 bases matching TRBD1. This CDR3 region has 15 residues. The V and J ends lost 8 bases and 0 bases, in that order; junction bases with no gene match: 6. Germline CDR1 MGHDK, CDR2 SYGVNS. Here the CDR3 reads CASDPGTGSTDTQYF. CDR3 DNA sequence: TGTGCCAGCGACCCCGGGACAGGGAGCACAGATACGCAGTATTTT. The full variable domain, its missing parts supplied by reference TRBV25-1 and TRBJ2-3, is EADIYQTPRYLVIGTGKKITLECSQTMGHDKMYWYQQDPGMELHLIHYSYGVNSTEKGDLSSESTVSRIRTEHFPLTLESARPSHTSQYLCASDPGTGSTDTQYFGPGTRLTVL.